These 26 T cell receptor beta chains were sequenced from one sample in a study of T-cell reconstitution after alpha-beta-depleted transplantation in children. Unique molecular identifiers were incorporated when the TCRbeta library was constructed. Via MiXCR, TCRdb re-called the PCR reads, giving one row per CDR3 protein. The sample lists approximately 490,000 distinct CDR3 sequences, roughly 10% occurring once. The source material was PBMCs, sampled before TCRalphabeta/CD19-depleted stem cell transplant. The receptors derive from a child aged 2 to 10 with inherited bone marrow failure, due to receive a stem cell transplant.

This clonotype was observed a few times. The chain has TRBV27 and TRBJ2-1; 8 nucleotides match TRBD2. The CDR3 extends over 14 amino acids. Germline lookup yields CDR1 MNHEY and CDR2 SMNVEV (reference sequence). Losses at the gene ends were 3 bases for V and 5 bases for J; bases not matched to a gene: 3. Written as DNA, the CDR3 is TGTGCCAGCAGTTTGTTAGCGGGACACAATGAGCAGTTCTTC. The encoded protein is CASSLLAGHNEQFF.

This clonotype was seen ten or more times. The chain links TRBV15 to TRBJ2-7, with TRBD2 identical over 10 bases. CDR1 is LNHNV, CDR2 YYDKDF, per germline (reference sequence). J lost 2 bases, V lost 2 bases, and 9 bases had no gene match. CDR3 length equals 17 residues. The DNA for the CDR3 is TGTGCCACCAGCAGATACGGACTAGCGGACCCTACCTACGAGCAGTACTTC. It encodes CATSRYGLADPTYEQYF.

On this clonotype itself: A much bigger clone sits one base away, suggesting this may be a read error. CDR3 DNA: TGTGCCTGGAGTGTTCAGGGGGCTGGCAATGAGCAGTTCTTC. Its protein is CAWSVQGAGNEQFF. The chain carries TRBV30 and TRBJ2-1; TRBD1 matches 8 bases. The germline V gene has CDR1 GTSNPN and CDR2 SVGIG (reference sequence). The CDR3 totals 14 residues. The V segment lost 0 bases and the J segment 6 bases; nucleotides outside the gene matches: 4.

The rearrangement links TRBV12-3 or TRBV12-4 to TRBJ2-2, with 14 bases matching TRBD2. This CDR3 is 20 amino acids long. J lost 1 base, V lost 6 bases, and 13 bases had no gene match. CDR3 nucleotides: TGTGCCAGCAGAGCCGGGACTAGCGGGAGAAGCGGTCGGAACACCGGGGAGCTGTTTTTT. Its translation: CASRAGTSGRSGRNTGELFF.

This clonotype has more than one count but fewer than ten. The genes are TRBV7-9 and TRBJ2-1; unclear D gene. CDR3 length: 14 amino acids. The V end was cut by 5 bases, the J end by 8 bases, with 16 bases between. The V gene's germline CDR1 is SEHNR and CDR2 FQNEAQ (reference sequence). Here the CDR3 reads CASSPTGPSYEQFF. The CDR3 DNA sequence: TGTGCCAGCAGCCCCACCGGGCCTAGTTATGAGCAGTTCTTC.

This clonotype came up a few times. The CDR3 reads CSARDIRLAGGHTDTQYF. For the CDR3, the DNA is TGCAGTGCTAGAGATATAAGGCTAGCGGGAGGCCACACAGATACGCAGTATTTT. The genes are TRBV20-1 and TRBJ2-3; 11 bases are a match to TRBD2. The trim removed 0 bases at V and 2 bases at J, leaving 10 bases unmatched. CDR3 size: 18 residues. Germline lookup yields CDR1 DFQATT and CDR2 SNEGSKA (reference sequence).

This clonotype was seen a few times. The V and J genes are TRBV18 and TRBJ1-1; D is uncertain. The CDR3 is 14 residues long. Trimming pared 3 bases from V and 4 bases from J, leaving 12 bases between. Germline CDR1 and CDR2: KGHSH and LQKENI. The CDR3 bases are TGTGCCAGCTCACCTCGTGTAGCCAGCACTGAAGCTTTCTTT. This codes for CASSPRVASTEAFF.

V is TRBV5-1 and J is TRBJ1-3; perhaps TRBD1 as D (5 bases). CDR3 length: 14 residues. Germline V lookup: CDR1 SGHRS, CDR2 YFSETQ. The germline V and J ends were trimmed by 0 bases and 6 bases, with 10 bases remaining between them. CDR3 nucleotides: TGCGCCAGCAGCTTGGGAGGGGCGGAAAACACCATATATTTT. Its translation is CASSLGGAENTIYF.

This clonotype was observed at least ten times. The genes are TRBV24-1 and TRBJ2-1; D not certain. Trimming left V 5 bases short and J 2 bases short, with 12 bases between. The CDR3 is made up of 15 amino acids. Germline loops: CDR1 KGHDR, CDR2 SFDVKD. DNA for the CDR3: TGTGCCACCAGTGGCTACCGTTCTACCTACAATGAGCAGTTCTTC. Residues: CATSGYRSTYNEQFF.

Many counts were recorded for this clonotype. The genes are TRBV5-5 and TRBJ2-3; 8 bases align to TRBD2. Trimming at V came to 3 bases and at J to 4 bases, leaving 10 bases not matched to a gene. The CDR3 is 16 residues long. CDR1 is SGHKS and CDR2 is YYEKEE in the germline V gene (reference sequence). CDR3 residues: CASSSGVAGSPDTQYF. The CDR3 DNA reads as TGTGCCAGCAGCTCGGGGGTAGCGGGAAGTCCAGATACGCAGTATTTT.

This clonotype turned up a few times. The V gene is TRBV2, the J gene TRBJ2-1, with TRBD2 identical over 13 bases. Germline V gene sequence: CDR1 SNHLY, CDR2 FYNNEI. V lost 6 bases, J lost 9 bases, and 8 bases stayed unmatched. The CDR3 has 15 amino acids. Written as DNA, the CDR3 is TGTGCCAGCAGACTAGCGGGAGGGCCCGCAAGTGAGCAGTTCTTC. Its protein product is CASRLAGGPASEQFF.

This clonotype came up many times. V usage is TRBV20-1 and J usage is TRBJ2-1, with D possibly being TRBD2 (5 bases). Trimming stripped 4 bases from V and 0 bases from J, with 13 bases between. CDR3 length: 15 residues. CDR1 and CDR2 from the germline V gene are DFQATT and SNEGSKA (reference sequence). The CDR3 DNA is TGCAGTGCTAATGGGCTAGCCCCCTCCTACAATGAGCAGTTCTTC. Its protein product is CSANGLAPSYNEQFF.

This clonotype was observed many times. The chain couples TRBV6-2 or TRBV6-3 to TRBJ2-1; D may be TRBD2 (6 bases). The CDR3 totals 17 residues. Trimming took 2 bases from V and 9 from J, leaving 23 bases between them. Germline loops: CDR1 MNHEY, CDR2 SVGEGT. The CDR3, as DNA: TGTGCCAGCAGTTACACCGCTAGCGATTCTATACACGGTGAGCAGTTCTTC. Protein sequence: CASSYTASDSIHGEQFF.

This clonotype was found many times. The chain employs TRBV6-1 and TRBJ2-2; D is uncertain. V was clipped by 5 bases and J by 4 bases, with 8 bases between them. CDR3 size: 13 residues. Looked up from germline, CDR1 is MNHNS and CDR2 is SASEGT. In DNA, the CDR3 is TGTGCCAGCAGTATGACACCCACCGGGGAGCTGTTTTTT. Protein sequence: CASSMTPTGELFF.

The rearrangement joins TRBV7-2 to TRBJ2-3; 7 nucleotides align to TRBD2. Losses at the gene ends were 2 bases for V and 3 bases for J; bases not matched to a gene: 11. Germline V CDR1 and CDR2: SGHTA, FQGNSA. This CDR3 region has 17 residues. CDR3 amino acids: CASSLFSAGLLTDTQYF. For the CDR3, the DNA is TGTGCCAGCAGCTTATTCTCAGCGGGACTACTTACAGATACGCAGTATTTT.

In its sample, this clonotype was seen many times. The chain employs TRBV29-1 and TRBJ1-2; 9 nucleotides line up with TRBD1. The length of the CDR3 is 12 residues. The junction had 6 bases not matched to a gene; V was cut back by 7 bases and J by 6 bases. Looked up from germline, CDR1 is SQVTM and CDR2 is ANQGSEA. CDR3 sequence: CSGEQGADGYTF. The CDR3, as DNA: TGCAGCGGAGAACAGGGGGCGGATGGCTACACCTTC.

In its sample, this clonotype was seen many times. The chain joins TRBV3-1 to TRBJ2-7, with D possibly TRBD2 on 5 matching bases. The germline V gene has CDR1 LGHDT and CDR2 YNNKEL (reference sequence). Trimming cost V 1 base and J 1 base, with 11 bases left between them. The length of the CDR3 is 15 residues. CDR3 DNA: TGTGCCAGCAGCCAAGCACTAGTCTCATCCTACGAGCAGTACTTC. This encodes CASSQALVSSYEQYF.

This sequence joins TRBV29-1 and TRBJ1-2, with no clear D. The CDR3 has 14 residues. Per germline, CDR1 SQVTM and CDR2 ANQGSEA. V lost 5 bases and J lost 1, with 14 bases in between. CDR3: CSVTRLEGNYGYTF. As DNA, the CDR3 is TGCAGCGTTACACGACTTGAGGGTAACTATGGCTACACCTTC.

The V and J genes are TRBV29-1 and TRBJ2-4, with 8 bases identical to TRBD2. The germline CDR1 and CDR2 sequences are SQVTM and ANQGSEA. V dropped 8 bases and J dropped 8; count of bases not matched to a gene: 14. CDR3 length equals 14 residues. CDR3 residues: CSPVGGSGIDIQYF. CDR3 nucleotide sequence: TGCAGCCCCGTGGGGGGTAGCGGGATAGACATTCAGTACTTC.

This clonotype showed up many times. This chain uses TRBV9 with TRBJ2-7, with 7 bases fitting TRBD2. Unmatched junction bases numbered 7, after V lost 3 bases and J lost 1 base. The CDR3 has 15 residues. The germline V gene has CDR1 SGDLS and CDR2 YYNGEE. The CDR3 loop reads CASSEERDPSYEQYF. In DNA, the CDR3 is TGTGCCAGCAGCGAGGAGCGGGACCCGTCCTACGAGCAGTACTTC.

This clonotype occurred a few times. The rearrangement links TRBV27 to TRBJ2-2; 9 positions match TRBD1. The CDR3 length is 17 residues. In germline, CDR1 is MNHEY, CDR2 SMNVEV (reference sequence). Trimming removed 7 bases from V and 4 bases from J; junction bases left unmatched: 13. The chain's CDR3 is CASTPLTGGGGTGELFF. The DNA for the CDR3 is TGTGCCAGCACTCCCCTTACAGGGGGCGGTGGCACCGGGGAGCTGTTTTTT.

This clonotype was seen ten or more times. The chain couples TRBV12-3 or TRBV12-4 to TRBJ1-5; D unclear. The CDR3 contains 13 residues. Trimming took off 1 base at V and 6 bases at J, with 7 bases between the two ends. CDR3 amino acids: CASSLGEPQPQHF. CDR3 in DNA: TGTGCCAGCAGTTTAGGGGAACCTCAGCCCCAGCATTTT.

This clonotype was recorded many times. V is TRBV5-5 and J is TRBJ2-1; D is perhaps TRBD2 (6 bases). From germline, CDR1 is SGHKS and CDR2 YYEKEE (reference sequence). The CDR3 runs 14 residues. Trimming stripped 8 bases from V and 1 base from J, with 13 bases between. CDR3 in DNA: TGTGCCAGTAGGTGGGGGGAGTCCTACAATGAGCAGTTCTTC. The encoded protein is CASRWGESYNEQFF.

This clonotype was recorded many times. CDR3 sequence (DNA): TGCGCCAGCAGTGAGGGCCAAGAGACCCAGTACTTC. It codes for CASSEGQETQYF. The chain is built from TRBV5-1 and TRBJ2-5, with D maybe TRBD2 (5 bases). The germline V and J ends were trimmed by 5 bases and 1 base, with 6 bases remaining between them. Germline V lookup: CDR1 SGHRS, CDR2 YFSETQ. This CDR3 spans 12 amino acids.

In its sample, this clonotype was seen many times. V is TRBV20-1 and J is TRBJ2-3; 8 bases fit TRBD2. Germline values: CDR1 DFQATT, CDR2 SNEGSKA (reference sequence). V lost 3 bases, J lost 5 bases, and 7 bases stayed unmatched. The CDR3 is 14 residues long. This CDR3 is CSASYREGGDTQYF. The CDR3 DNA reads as TGCAGTGCTAGTTACCGGGAGGGGGGAGATACGCAGTATTTT.

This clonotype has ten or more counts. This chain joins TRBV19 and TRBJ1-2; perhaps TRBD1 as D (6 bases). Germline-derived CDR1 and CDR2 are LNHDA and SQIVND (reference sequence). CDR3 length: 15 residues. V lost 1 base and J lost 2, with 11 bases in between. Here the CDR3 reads CASSIAGGANYGYTF. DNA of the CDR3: TGTGCCAGTAGTATAGCTGGGGGCGCGAACTATGGCTACACCTTC.